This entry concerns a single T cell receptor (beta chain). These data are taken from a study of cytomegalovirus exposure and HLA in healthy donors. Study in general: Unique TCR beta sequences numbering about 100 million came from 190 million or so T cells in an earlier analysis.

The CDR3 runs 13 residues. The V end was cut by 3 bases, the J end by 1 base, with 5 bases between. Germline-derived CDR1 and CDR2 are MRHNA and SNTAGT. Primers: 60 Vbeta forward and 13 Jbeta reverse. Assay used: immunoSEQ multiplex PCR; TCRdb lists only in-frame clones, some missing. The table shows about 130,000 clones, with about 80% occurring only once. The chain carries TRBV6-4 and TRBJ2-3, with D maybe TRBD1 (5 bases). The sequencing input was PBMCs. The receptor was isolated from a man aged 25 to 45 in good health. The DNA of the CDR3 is TGTGCCAGCAGTGAAGGGGGCACAGATACGCAGTATTTT. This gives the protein CASSEGGTDTQYF.